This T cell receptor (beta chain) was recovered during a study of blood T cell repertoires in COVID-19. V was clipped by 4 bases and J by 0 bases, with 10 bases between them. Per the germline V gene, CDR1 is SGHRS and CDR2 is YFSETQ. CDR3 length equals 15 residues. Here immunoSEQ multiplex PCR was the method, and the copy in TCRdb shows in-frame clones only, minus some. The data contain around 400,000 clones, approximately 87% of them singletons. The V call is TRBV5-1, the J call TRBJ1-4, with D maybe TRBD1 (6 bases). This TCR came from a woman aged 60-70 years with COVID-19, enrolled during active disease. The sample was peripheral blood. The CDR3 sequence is CASSMDRATNEKLFF. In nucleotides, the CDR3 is TGCGCCAGCAGCATGGACAGAGCAACTAATGAAAAACTGTTTTTT. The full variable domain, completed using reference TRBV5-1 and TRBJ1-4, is KAGVTQTPRYLIKTRGQQVTLSCSPISGHRSVSWYQQTPGQGLQFLFEYFSETQRNKGNFPGRFSGRQFSNSRSEMNVSTLELGDSALYLCASSMDRATNEKLFFGSGTQLSVL.